This paragraph covers one T cell receptor (beta chain) sequence. The protocol was immunoSEQ multiplex PCR, while the TCRdb copy is restricted to in-frame clones and leaves out a portion. The top ten clones hold 10% of a sample with 330,000 or so clones, roughly 70% of them seen once. The data derive from a study of shared clonotypes between healthy human individuals. Germline V gene lookup returns CDR1 SGDLS and CDR2 YYNGEE. Trimming removed 6 bases at V and 5 bases at J, with 14 bases between. The CDR3 runs 13 residues. Sequenced sample: memory CD4+ T cells sorted from blood. Subset: CD45RA-negative fraction. The rearrangement uses TRBV9 and TRBJ2-5, with D possibly being TRBD1 or TRBD2 (6 bases each). The sequence derives from a man aged 25-45 years in good health. This CDR3 is CASNRQEGETQYF. CDR3 coding DNA: TGTGCCAGCAATAGACAGGAGGGGGAGACCCAGTACTTC.